The sequence of this T cell receptor beta chain was determined in a study of CD8 T cells in Susac syndrome (dated by TCRdb to between 2017 and 2020). Study-level background: The study used repertoire sequencing to test whether antigen drove CD8+ T cell activation and differentiation in Susac syndrome. Clonality of the CD8+ T cell repertoire was compared between roughly eleven healthy donors, approximately 14 Susac syndrome patients and approximately 16 multiple sclerosis patients. The paper as a whole reports these results and caveats: The study acknowledged that relatively few individuals were included in the TCR sequencing and HLA analysis.

RNA was extracted with the RNeasy kit and roughly 0.45 to 1 ug was reverse transcribed using random hexamers. TCR beta CDR3 regions were amplified with the immunoSEQ multiplex PCR assay covering 54 Vbeta and 13 Jbeta segments. PCR amplification bias was corrected by using a synthetic template baseline for primer optimization and computational correction. The source study handled its data this way. Reads were annotated to V, D and J genes according to IMGT and were analyzed with immunoSEQ Analyzer, with only productive sequences retained. Clonality was calculated as one minus the Shannon entropy normalized by log2 of the number of productive unique sequences. Public and private clones were assessed among the 100 most prevalent clones of each patient and control. Clones were defined as Susac-specific when absent from the healthy and MS cohorts, from approximately 970 published viral clones and from other ImmuneACCESS disease sequences. The raw public reads went through TCRdb reprocessing: fastp at Q25, MiXCR clone calling, in-frame beta chains kept. Each entry is one CDR3 protein sequence, shown with its most common DNA and genes. The V and J calls were not made by the authors but by TCRdb's processing. Counted in this sample were approximately 65,000 distinct CDR3 sequences; approximately 90% of them appeared once. The top ten clones comprise 0.15% to 0.2% of the sample.

Points on this clonotype: Its antigen target is currently unknown. No much larger clone is present one base from it, and per-base qualities are unavailable.

Peripheral blood CD8+ and CD4+ T cells from healthy donors, Susac syndrome patients and multiple sclerosis patients were profiled using high-throughput TCR beta sequencing. The healthy donors served as controls matched for age and sex. Bulk CD8+ and CD4+ T cells were purified by magnetic negative isolation, while CD8+ TEMRA cells were enriched using FACS. Blood was collected in EDTA tubes and processed within 24 hours, with PBMCs isolated through density gradient centrifugation. PBMCs destined for TCR sequencing were cryopreserved in liquid nitrogen and later thawed in a 37 °C water bath. The sorted or isolated CD4+, CD8+ and CD8+ TEMRA cells had a purity of 90% or higher. The germline V and J ends show losses of 7 bases and 1 base respectively, and no gene match explains 7 bases of the junction. The CDR1 and CDR2 encoded by the germline V gene (reference sequence) are MNHEY and SMNVEV. Spanning cysteine to phenylalanine, the CDR3 consists of 16 amino acids. The sequence is cut down to CDR3 DNA, 48 bases in frame from base 1.

This sequence uses TRBV27 and TRBJ2-3; the junction holds 11 bases that match TRBD2. This clonotype was obtained from a human donor in good health. The sequencing sample was made of CD8+ T cells from PBMCs. The CDR3 here reads CASNSLLAGGTDTQYF. The sequenced DNA is TGTGCCAGCAACAGCTTACTAGCGGGGGGCACAGATACGCAGTATTTT.